This T cell receptor (beta chain) was obtained from a study of response to subunit inactivated influenza vaccine. Overall study findings and caveats: New T cells are recruited in small numbers by each seasonal influenza vaccination, according to the authors' suggestion.

CDR1 is SQVTM, CDR2 ANQGSEA, per germline. Deletions cut 4 bases from V and 4 bases from J, with 7 bases between. This CDR3 comprises 11 residues. A single record per CDR3 protein comes from TCRdb applying MiXCR to the RT-PCR reads. The table shows hundreds of thousands of distinct CDR3 sequences, with 20% to 25% occurring only once. This clonotype has at least ten counts. Its antigen is currently unknown. The TCR comes from a man aged 50 to 69 who received an inactivated influenza vaccine. The sequenced sample was PBMCs from blood, obtained less than 22 months after vaccination. V and J are TRBV29-1 and TRBJ1-2; D gene unclear. The DNA for the CDR3 is TGCAGCGTTGGTGGTAGCTATGGCTACACCTTC. Protein sequence: CSVGGSYGYTF.